The TCR beta chain described here comes from a study of blood T cell repertoires in COVID-19. The germline V gene encodes CDR1 SEHNR and CDR2 FQNEAQ (reference sequence). After removal of 2 bases from V and 0 bases from J, the junction contained 0 bases not matched to a gene. The CDR3 covers 14 residues. Repertoires were generated with immunoSEQ multiplex PCR, while TCRdb's copy carries only in-frame clones and drops some. The sample contains roughly 120,000 clones, over 85% of which appear only once. This chain connects TRBV7-9 to TRBJ1-1, with 7 bases lining up with TRBD1. The TCR sequence derives from a man aged 45-65 years with active COVID-19. The specimen sequenced was peripheral blood. CDR3 sequence reads: CASSLTGVNTEAFF. In nucleotides, the CDR3 is TGTGCCAGCAGCTTAACAGGGGTGAACACTGAAGCTTTCTTT.